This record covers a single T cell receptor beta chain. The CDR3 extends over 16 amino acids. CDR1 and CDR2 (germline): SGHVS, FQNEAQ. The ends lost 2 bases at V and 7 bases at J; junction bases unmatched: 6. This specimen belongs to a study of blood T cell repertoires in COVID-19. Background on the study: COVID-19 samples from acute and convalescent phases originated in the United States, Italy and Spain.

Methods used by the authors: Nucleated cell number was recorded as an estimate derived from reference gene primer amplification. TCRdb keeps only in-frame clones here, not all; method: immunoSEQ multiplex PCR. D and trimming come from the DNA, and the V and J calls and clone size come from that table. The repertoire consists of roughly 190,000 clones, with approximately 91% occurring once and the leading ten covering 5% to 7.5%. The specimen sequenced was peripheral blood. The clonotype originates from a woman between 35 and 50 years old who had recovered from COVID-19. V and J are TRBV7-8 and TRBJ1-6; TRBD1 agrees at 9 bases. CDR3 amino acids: CASSLTAQGANSPLHF. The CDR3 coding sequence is TGTGCCAGCAGCTTAACCGCACAGGGGGCAAATTCACCCCTCCACTTT.